Listed below are T cell receptor beta chains from one sample, sequenced in a study of T cells in Graves' hyperthyroidism and ophthalmopathy. MiXCR, applied by TCRdb to the multiplex PCR reads, yields one record per CDR3 protein. The sample lists roughly 380,000 distinct CDR3 sequences, 19% occurring once. The specimen sequenced was blood. Source of these receptors: a woman between 18 and 30 years old with Graves' hyperthyroidism. Both conserved end residues are part of each CDR3. Fields, in order: clone size, V gene, J gene, D gene, CDR3 protein, CDR3 DNA. D genes are given only for firm matches. Expanded clones get a size class; other rows say once, few or many, or leave the size out.

size: .; V: TRBV5-8; J: TRBJ1-5; D: .; CDR3: CASSLATTGSQPQHF; DNA: TGTGCCAGCAGCTTGGCCACAACAGGGTCCCAGCCCCAGCATTTT
size: many; V: TRBV6-1; J: TRBJ1-1; D: .; CDR3: CASSEAEGLLLAFF; DNA: TGTGCCAGCAGTGAAGCGGAGGGACTGCTCTTGGCTTTCTTT
size: many; V: TRBV2; J: TRBJ2-5; D: TRBD1; CDR3: CASLTGTGQETQYF; DNA: TGTGCCAGCCTCACCGGGACAGGGCAGGAGACCCAGTACTTC
size: few; V: TRBV19; J: TRBJ1-1; D: .; CDR3: CASSIGLRNTEAFF; DNA: TGTGCCAGTAGTATAGGACTGAGGAACACTGAAGCTTTCTTT
size: many; V: TRBV20-1; J: TRBJ2-5; D: .; CDR3: CSASRGAAKETQYF; DNA: TGCAGTGCTAGCCGGGGGGCAGCCAAAGAGACCCAGTACTTC
size: .; V: TRBV19; J: TRBJ1-5; D: TRBD1; CDR3: CASSMRTGVTNQPQHF; DNA: TGTGCCAGTAGTATGCGGACAGGGGTAACCAATCAGCCCCAGCATTTT
size: many; V: TRBV6-4; J: TRBJ2-3; D: .; CDR3: CASSTSEGPIDTQYF; DNA: TGTGCCAGCAGTACCTCAGAAGGGCCCATTGATACGCAGTATTTT
size: few; V: TRBV29-1; J: TRBJ2-5; D: TRBD1; CDR3: CSACGTGKETQYF; DNA: TGCAGCGCCTGTGGGACAGGGAAAGAGACCCAGTACTTC
size: many; V: TRBV4-1; J: TRBJ1-1; D: .; CDR3: CASSPIKGSLAEAFF; DNA: TGCGCCAGCAGCCCCATCAAGGGGAGTCTCGCTGAAGCTTTCTTT
size: many; V: TRBV2; J: TRBJ1-5; D: TRBD1; CDR3: CASSRGTGSNQPQHF; DNA: TGTGCCAGCAGTAGGGGGACAGGAAGCAATCAGCCCCAGCATTTT
size: many; V: TRBV6-1; J: TRBJ1-5; D: .; CDR3: CASRPQGVQPQHF; DNA: TGTGCCAGCAGACCCCAGGGAGTACAGCCCCAGCATTTT
size: few; V: TRBV6-5; J: TRBJ1-1; D: .; CDR3: CASSYSGGRATEAFF; DNA: TGTGCCAGCAGTTACTCGGGGGGGAGAGCCACTGAAGCTTTCTTT
size: many; V: TRBV29-1; J: TRBJ2-7; D: .; CDR3: CSVERGANYEQYF; DNA: TGCAGCGTTGAACGGGGTGCAAACTACGAGCAGTACTTC
size: many; V: TRBV12-3/TRBV12-4; J: TRBJ2-5; D: .; CDR3: CASSVMGVKETQYF; DNA: TGTGCCAGTTCTGTGATGGGGGTTAAGGAGACCCAGTACTTC
size: many; V: TRBV19; J: TRBJ1-2; D: TRBD1; CDR3: CASSLTGGGNAYGYTF; DNA: TGTGCCAGTAGTCTCACAGGGGGCGGGAACGCCTATGGCTACACCTTC
size: many; V: TRBV15; J: TRBJ1-5; D: .; CDR3: CATSREWGAESNQPQHF; DNA: TGTGCCACCAGCCGAGAATGGGGCGCGGAGAGCAATCAGCCCCAGCATTTT
size: .; V: TRBV5-1; J: TRBJ1-2; D: .; CDR3: CTSSLGGGYTF; DNA: TGCACCAGCAGCTTGGGTGGTGGCTACACCTTC
size: .; V: TRBV4-1; J: TRBJ2-4; D: .; CDR3: CASSLLRPASFPAKNIQYF; DNA: TGCGCCAGCAGCCTTCTCCGACCAGCCTCTTTTCCCGCCAAAAACATTCAGTACTTC
size: .; V: TRBV6-1; J: TRBJ2-7; D: .; CDR3: CASSNRGNEQYF; DNA: TGTGCCAGCAGCAACAGAGGGAACGAGCAGTACTTC
size: many; V: TRBV29-1; J: TRBJ1-2; D: .; CDR3: CSVDIGANYGYTF; DNA: TGCAGCGTTGATATAGGGGCTAACTATGGCTACACCTTC
size: few; V: TRBV18; J: TRBJ1-5; D: TRBD1; CDR3: CASSAGGEAQPQHF; DNA: TGTGCCAGCTCAGCAGGGGGCGAGGCGCAGCCCCAGCATTTT
size: many; V: TRBV28; J: TRBJ2-7; D: TRBD2; CDR3: CASSPLPGLAGDERYF; DNA: TGTGCCAGCAGTCCTCTCCCGGGACTAGCGGGGGACGAGCGGTACTTC
size: many; V: TRBV6-1; J: TRBJ2-7; D: .; CDR3: CASSENGQFYEQYF; DNA: TGTGCCAGCAGTGAAAACGGACAGTTTTACGAGCAGTACTTC
size: many; V: TRBV5-1; J: TRBJ2-5; D: .; CDR3: CASSSVAFMEETQYF; DNA: TGCGCCAGCAGCTCAGTAGCGTTCATGGAAGAGACCCAGTACTTC
size: many; V: TRBV6-1; J: TRBJ1-1; D: .; CDR3: CASKRGVTEAFF; DNA: TGTGCCAGCAAGAGGGGTGTAACTGAAGCTTTCTTT
size: .; V: TRBV7-2; J: TRBJ2-7; D: .; CDR3: CASRRDTEQYF; DNA: TGTGCCAGCAGACGGGACACCGAGCAGTACTTC
size: many; V: TRBV2; J: TRBJ2-7; D: .; CDR3: CASSEWGQGEQYF; DNA: TGTGCCAGCAGTGAATGGGGGCAGGGCGAGCAGTACTTC
size: .; V: TRBV20-1; J: TRBJ1-5; D: .; CDR3: CSAQRGNQPQHF; DNA: TGCAGTGCCCAGAGGGGTAATCAGCCCCAGCATTTT
size: many; V: TRBV30; J: TRBJ1-1; D: TRBD1; CDR3: CAWSRKTGAQMNTEAFF; DNA: TGTGCCTGGAGTCGTAAAACAGGGGCGCAGATGAACACTGAAGCTTTCTTT
size: many; V: TRBV12-3/TRBV12-4; J: TRBJ2-2; D: TRBD1; CDR3: CASSFVSGGTGELFF; DNA: TGTGCCAGCAGCTTCGTCTCAGGGGGCACCGGGGAGCTGTTTTTT
size: many; V: TRBV27; J: TRBJ1-1; D: .; CDR3: CASSLGWGDDTEAFF; DNA: TGTGCCAGCAGTTTAGGCTGGGGCGATGACACTGAAGCTTTCTTT
size: many; V: TRBV10-1; J: TRBJ1-1; D: .; CDR3: CASSESTLMTPEAFF; DNA: TGCGCCAGCAGTGAGTCGACCCTCATGACTCCTGAAGCTTTCTTT
size: many; V: TRBV12-3/TRBV12-4; J: TRBJ1-6; D: .; CDR3: CASSLEGRSPLHF; DNA: TGTGCCAGCAGTTTAGAGGGGCGATCACCCCTCCACTTT
size: many; V: TRBV25-1; J: TRBJ1-3; D: .; CDR3: CASSDPRPGKNTIYF; DNA: TGTGCCAGCAGTGACCCGAGGCCAGGGAAAAACACCATATATTTT
size: many; V: TRBV2; J: TRBJ1-1; D: .; CDR3: CASSGGVEAFF; DNA: TGTGCCAGCAGCGGGGGTGTTGAAGCTTTCTTT
size: .; V: TRBV7-9; J: TRBJ1-1; D: .; CDR3: CASSFRLDTEAFF; DNA: TGTGCCAGCAGCTTCAGATTGGATACTGAAGCTTTCTTT
size: many; V: TRBV7-2; J: TRBJ2-4; D: TRBD1; CDR3: CASSSPSGQGGKNIQYF; DNA: TGTGCCAGCAGCTCCCCCAGCGGACAGGGGGGCAAAAACATTCAGTACTTC
size: many; V: TRBV28; J: TRBJ2-7; D: .; CDR3: CASSFQDIYEQYF; DNA: TGTGCCAGCAGTTTTCAGGACATCTACGAGCAGTACTTC
size: few; V: TRBV6-1; J: TRBJ2-7; D: .; CDR3: CASSGPGEQYF; DNA: TGTGCCAGCAGTGGACCCGGCGAGCAGTACTTC
size: many; V: TRBV6-5; J: TRBJ1-1; D: .; CDR3: CASSSRRANTEAFF; DNA: TGTGCCAGCAGTTCGCGCAGGGCTAACACTGAAGCTTTCTTT
size: many; V: TRBV5-8; J: TRBJ1-5; D: .; CDR3: CASSRDRYNQPQHF; DNA: TGTGCCAGCAGCCGTGACAGATACAATCAGCCCCAGCATTTT
size: many; V: TRBV20-1; J: TRBJ2-7; D: TRBD2; CDR3: CSASLTSGPPYEQYF; DNA: TGCAGTGCCAGCCTAACTAGCGGCCCCCCCTACGAGCAGTACTTC
size: many; V: TRBV20-1; J: TRBJ1-3; D: .; CDR3: CSAPGIWDSGNTIYF; DNA: TGCAGTGCCCCCGGAATCTGGGACTCTGGAAACACCATATATTTT
size: .; V: TRBV20-1; J: TRBJ1-5; D: .; CDR3: CSARRAGFQPQHF; DNA: TGCAGTGCTAGAAGGGCAGGGTTTCAGCCCCAGCATTTT
size: many; V: TRBV6-5; J: TRBJ1-2; D: .; CDR3: CASSYPSWGEDLPGGYGYTF; DNA: TGTGCCAGCAGTTACCCATCCTGGGGTGAAGACCTCCCCGGCGGCTATGGCTACACCTTC
size: many; V: TRBV5-1; J: TRBJ1-2; D: TRBD1; CDR3: CASSLDRVGYGYTF; DNA: TGCGCCAGCAGCTTAGACAGGGTTGGCTATGGCTACACCTTC
size: few; V: TRBV5-4; J: TRBJ2-2; D: .; CDR3: CASSLIGSGTGELFF; DNA: TGTGCCAGCAGCTTGATAGGGTCGGGCACCGGGGAGCTGTTTTTT
size: many; V: TRBV5-1; J: TRBJ2-5; D: TRBD2; CDR3: CASSFGLAGDQETQYF; DNA: TGCGCCAGCAGCTTCGGTCTAGCGGGGGACCAAGAGACCCAGTACTTC
size: many; V: TRBV12-3/TRBV12-4; J: TRBJ1-1; D: TRBD1; CDR3: CASSPRGQVDTEAFF; DNA: TGTGCCAGCAGTCCTCGGGGACAGGTGGACACTGAAGCTTTCTTT
size: .; V: TRBV27; J: TRBJ1-2; D: TRBD1; CDR3: CASTSLGQGQGYTF; DNA: TGTGCCAGCACTTCGCTCGGACAGGGACAAGGCTACACCTTC
size: many; V: TRBV5-1; J: TRBJ1-1; D: .; CDR3: CASSSTRGVNTEAFF; DNA: TGCGCCAGCAGCTCAACTAGGGGGGTGAACACTGAAGCTTTCTTT
size: many; V: TRBV7-2; J: TRBJ2-2; D: .; CDR3: CASSLTGDTGELFF; DNA: TGTGCCAGCAGCTTGACGGGGGACACCGGGGAGCTGTTTTTT
size: many; V: TRBV6-1; J: TRBJ2-7; D: TRBD1; CDR3: CASSLQGDTYEQYF; DNA: TGTGCCAGCAGTCTGCAGGGGGACACCTACGAGCAGTACTTC